The 8 T cell receptor beta chains below come from one sample, sequenced in a study of beta chain features in type 1 diabetes (dated by TCRdb to the late 2010s). The investigation overall reported the following: A moderate but significant shortening of TCRB CDR3 length was observed in type 1 diabetes patients in all four CD4+ subsets.

These receptors are not linked to any known antigen. Library preparation used the immunoSEQ multiplex PCR assay. The entire isolated RNA was reverse transcribed using the High Capacity cDNA Reverse Transcription Kit, and thus expressed TCRB transcripts were sequenced. TCRdb carries this immuneACCESS record with in-frame sequences only. Its versions omit some clonotypes, under half of them owing to an unresolved V gene in the studies checked, with the rest unexplained. This sample lists 640,000 or so clones; roughly an eighth were detected once. The ten most abundant clones make up 0.035% to 0.045% of the sample. Sequencing was performed on naive CD4+ T cells from blood. This specimen's cell subset or site label, per the study, means: true naive CD4+ T cells. These receptors all stem from a man aged 18-30 years with type 1 diabetes.

V usage is TRBV30 and J usage is TRBJ1-2; no firm D call. Germline V gene sequence: CDR1 GTSNPN, CDR2 SVGIG (reference sequence). The CDR3 consists of 12 residues. Deletions cut 0 bases from V and 8 bases from J, with 10 bases between. CDR3 in DNA: TGTGCCTGGAGTGTAACCGGAGGGGGCTACACCTTC. Translation: CAWSVTGGGYTF.

This clone occurred a few times. The V and J genes are TRBV15 and TRBJ1-5, with D possibly being TRBD1 (5 bases). Germline assignment: CDR1 LNHNV and CDR2 YYDKDF (reference sequence). The CDR3 loop spans 13 amino acids. V dropped 8 bases and J dropped 6 bases, with 14 bases sitting between them. The CDR3 is CATQGLLGQPQHF. In nucleotides, the CDR3 is TGTGCCACCCAGGGTCTTCTAGGTCAGCCCCAGCATTTT.

In this sample, this clone turned up a few times. This chain's CDR3 is CASSYDRWNTEAFF. DNA for the CDR3: TGTGCCAGCAGTTACGATCGTTGGAACACTGAAGCTTTCTTT. The gene calls are TRBV7-9 and TRBJ1-1, with D unresolved. The V and J ends lost 6 bases and 1 base respectively, with 12 bases between them. CDR3 length: 14 amino acids. CDR1 SEHNR and CDR2 FQNEAQ come from the germline V gene (reference sequence).

The chain joins TRBV7-2 to TRBJ2-3, with D hard to call. Germline assignment: CDR1 SGHTA and CDR2 FQGNSA. The V end was cut by 3 bases, the J end by 10 bases, with 14 bases between. CDR3 length: 13 residues. CDR3 amino acids: CASSFRTQVAQYF. The CDR3, as DNA: TGTGCCAGCAGCTTTAGGACGCAGGTGGCGCAGTATTTT.

V usage is TRBV15 and J usage is TRBJ2-7; D unclear. The CDR3 runs 12 residues. Germline V gene data show CDR1 as LNHNV and CDR2 as YYDKDF (reference sequence). With 6 bases removed from V and 4 bases from J, the gap between germline ends came to 10 bases. Here the CDR3 reads CATRGDKYEQYF. The CDR3 bases are TGTGCCACCAGGGGTGACAAGTACGAGCAGTACTTC. The variable domain in full, with the rest retrieved from reference TRBV15 and TRBJ2-7, is DAMVIQNPRYQVTQFGKPVTLSCSQTLNHNVMYWYQQKSSQAPKLLFHYYDKDFNNEADTPDNFQSRRPNTSFCFLDIRSPGLGDTAMYLCATRGDKYEQYFGPGTRLTVT.

The V gene is TRBV9, the J gene TRBJ2-1; 8 bases are a match to TRBD2. Germline V gene lookup returns CDR1 SGDLS and CDR2 YYNGEE. The length of the CDR3 is 14 residues. Unmatched junction bases numbered 5, after V lost 7 bases and J lost 2 bases. In DNA, the CDR3 is TGTGCCAGCGAGAGCGGGAGAACCTACAATGAGCAGTTCTTC. Residues: CASESGRTYNEQFF.

The chain is built from TRBV29-1 and TRBJ1-5; perhaps TRBD1 as D (5 bases). In germline, CDR1 is SQVTM, CDR2 ANQGSEA. The CDR3 is 14 residues long. With 4 bases removed from V and 7 bases from J, the gap between germline ends came to 17 bases. CDR3 coding DNA: TGCAGCGTTGGGACACCCGACGGCAGCCAGCCCCAGCATTTT. Its translation is CSVGTPDGSQPQHF.

This chain joins TRBV29-1 and TRBJ2-3; 10 bases align to TRBD2. V shed 1 base, J shed 2 bases, and the junction held 3 bases outside the gene matches. CDR1 and CDR2 (germline): SQVTM, ANQGSEA. The CDR3 spans 15 residues. The CDR3 loop reads CSVEGTSGNTDTQYF. Written as DNA, the CDR3 is TGCAGCGTTGAAGGGACTAGCGGTAACACAGATACGCAGTATTTT.